The source of this TCR beta chain is a study of shared clonotypes between healthy human individuals. Across the whole study: There were three CD4 naive, three CD4 memory, two CD8 naive and one CD8 memory plates per donor.

Germline trimming cut 7 bases from V and 0 bases from J; bases unmatched to any gene: 12. CDR3 size: 17 residues. CDR1 SNHLY and CDR2 FYNNEI come from the germline V gene. For every subset, genomic DNA was evenly distributed across several immunoSEQ plates. The data were produced by immunoSEQ multiplex PCR, yet TCRdb's version contains in-frame clones alone and is incomplete. The sample includes a few million clones, 85% to 95% seen only once; the top ten take 0.37%. The gene calls are TRBV2 and TRBJ2-7, with 10 bases matching TRBD2. Sequencing was carried out using naive CD4+ T cells from PBMCs. Stated subset: CD45RA+ positively selected. The TCR comes from a young man in good health. Some clones in this sample may be carry-over from other donors' samples. CDR3 DNA sequence: TGTGCCAGCATGGGGCTTAGCGGGAGGTCTTTCTCCTACGAGCAGTACTTC. Residues: CASMGLSGRSFSYEQYF.